This is a list of T cell receptor beta chains from one sample in a study of radiotherapy plus CTLA-4 blockade in lung cancer. Data came from immunoSEQ multiplex PCR; TCRdb stores just in-frame clones and leaves some out. The repertoire holds tens of thousands of clones, with roughly 77% as singletons. Sequenced here: peripheral blood, sampled from a patient treated with radiotherapy plus ipilimumab. Every receptor here comes from a human donor with non-small cell lung cancer that progressed on radiotherapy plus ipilimumab. Each CDR3 is given with its conserved first and last residue. Fields, in order: D gene, J gene, clone size, V gene, CDR3 protein, CDR3 DNA. A D gene is named only where the DNA matches it firmly. The size field is filled for only some rows; it gives once, few, many or a size class.

d_gene: TRBD2; j_gene: TRBJ2-3; abundance: .; v_gene: TRBV28; CDR3aa: CASSLSSGGVTDTQYF; CDR3nt: TGTGCCAGCAGTTTATCTAGCGGGGGAGTCACAGATACGCAGTATTTT
d_gene: TRBD2; j_gene: TRBJ2-5; abundance: few; v_gene: TRBV27; CDR3aa: CASSLGLAGGRELKETQYF; CDR3nt: TGTGCCAGCAGTTTAGGGCTAGCGGGGGGCAGGGAGTTAAAAGAGACCCAGTACTTC
d_gene: .; j_gene: TRBJ2-7; abundance: .; v_gene: TRBV15; CDR3aa: CATSGGAGDEQYF; CDR3nt: TGTGCCACGTCTGGCGGGGCCGGGGACGAGCAGTACTTC
d_gene: TRBD1; j_gene: TRBJ2-7; abundance: few; v_gene: TRBV4-3; CDR3aa: CASSQTTGVFEQYF; CDR3nt: TGCGCCAGCAGCCAAACGACAGGGGTCTTCGAGCAGTACTTC
d_gene: .; j_gene: TRBJ2-7; abundance: .; v_gene: TRBV27; CDR3aa: CASTPRPDSSYEQYF; CDR3nt: TGTGCCAGCACCCCGCGGCCCGATAGCTCCTACGAGCAGTACTTC
d_gene: TRBD1; j_gene: TRBJ1-2; abundance: once; v_gene: TRBV13; CDR3aa: CASSLETGGSYGYTF; CDR3nt: TGTGCCAGCAGCTTAGAGACAGGGGGCTCGTATGGCTACACCTTC
d_gene: TRBD1; j_gene: TRBJ1-6; abundance: .; v_gene: TRBV19; CDR3aa: CASSTGQVYSPLHF; CDR3nt: TGTGCCAGTAGCACGGGACAGGTTTACTCACCCCTCCACTTT
d_gene: TRBD1; j_gene: TRBJ2-2; abundance: once; v_gene: TRBV7-8; CDR3aa: CASSFRRTGITGELFF; CDR3nt: TGTGCCAGCAGCTTCCGAAGGACAGGGATCACCGGGGAGCTGTTTTTT
d_gene: .; j_gene: TRBJ1-4; abundance: .; v_gene: TRBV28; CDR3aa: CASSSIQPPTNEKLFF; CDR3nt: TGTGCCAGCAGTTCCATACAGCCCCCAACTAATGAAAAACTGTTTTTT
d_gene: TRBD1; j_gene: TRBJ1-2; abundance: .; v_gene: TRBV18; CDR3aa: CASSPTLGQGSGNYGYTF; CDR3nt: TGTGCCAGCTCACCAACACTTGGACAGGGTTCCGGTAACTATGGCTACACCTTC
d_gene: .; j_gene: TRBJ1-6; abundance: .; v_gene: TRBV4-1; CDR3aa: CASSQAGGQSSYNSPLHF; CDR3nt: TGCGCCAGCAGCCAAGCGGGGGGACAAAGCTCCTATAATTCACCCCTCCACTTT
d_gene: TRBD1; j_gene: TRBJ2-3; abundance: .; v_gene: TRBV18; CDR3aa: CASSPPMTGRDINTQYF; CDR3nt: TGTGCCAGCTCACCACCTATGACAGGGAGAGATATAAATACGCAGTATTTT
d_gene: TRBD1; j_gene: TRBJ1-5; abundance: .; v_gene: TRBV19; CDR3aa: CASKDRGHSNQPQHF; CDR3nt: TGTGCCAGTAAGGACAGGGGACATAGCAATCAGCCCCAGCATTTT
d_gene: TRBD2; j_gene: TRBJ2-5; abundance: .; v_gene: TRBV6-6; CDR3aa: CASSLSGEGTQYF; CDR3nt: TGTGCCAGCAGTTTGAGCGGGGAAGGGACCCAGTACTTC
d_gene: .; j_gene: TRBJ2-1; abundance: .; v_gene: TRBV27; CDR3aa: CASSSARVEQFF; CDR3nt: TGTGCCAGCAGTTCGGCCAGGGTTGAGCAGTTCTTC
d_gene: TRBD2; j_gene: TRBJ2-3; abundance: .; v_gene: TRBV5-3; CDR3aa: CARSSQNMIAGDPSSTDTQYF; CDR3nt: TGTGCCAGAAGCTCCCAGAACATGATAGCGGGGGACCCCTCTAGCACAGATACGCAGTATTTT
d_gene: TRBD1; j_gene: TRBJ2-7; abundance: .; v_gene: TRBV6-6; CDR3aa: CASRTGTGSNEQYF; CDR3nt: TGTGCCAGCAGAACCGGGACAGGGTCTAACGAGCAGTACTTC
d_gene: TRBD1; j_gene: TRBJ1-4; abundance: few; v_gene: TRBV10-3; CDR3aa: CAISDATGTNEKLFF; CDR3nt: TGTGCCATCAGTGACGCGACAGGGACTAATGAAAAACTGTTTTTT
d_gene: TRBD2; j_gene: TRBJ2-5; abundance: .; v_gene: TRBV7-6; CDR3aa: CASSGGGETQYF; CDR3nt: TGTGCCAGCAGTGGGGGGGGTGAGACCCAGTACTTC
d_gene: TRBD1; j_gene: TRBJ1-5; abundance: once; v_gene: TRBV18; CDR3aa: CASSPDRNQPQHF; CDR3nt: TGTGCCAGCTCCCCGGACAGGAATCAGCCCCAGCATTTT
d_gene: .; j_gene: TRBJ1-2; abundance: .; v_gene: TRBV7-6; CDR3aa: CASSSGSGPYGYTF; CDR3nt: TGTGCCAGCAGCTCGGGGTCCGGCCCCTATGGCTACACCTTC
d_gene: TRBD2; j_gene: TRBJ2-7; abundance: .; v_gene: TRBV2; CDR3aa: CASGLADYEQYF; CDR3nt: TGTGCCAGTGGACTAGCCGACTACGAGCAGTACTTC
d_gene: TRBD2; j_gene: TRBJ2-5; abundance: .; v_gene: TRBV6-5; CDR3aa: CASTPPGGETQYF; CDR3nt: TGTGCCAGCACCCCCCCCGGGGGGGAGACCCAGTACTTC
d_gene: .; j_gene: TRBJ2-7; abundance: few; v_gene: TRBV7-8; CDR3aa: CASSRGLNEQYF; CDR3nt: TGTGCCAGCAGCCGGGGACTGAACGAGCAGTACTTC
d_gene: .; j_gene: TRBJ1-5; abundance: few; v_gene: TRBV19; CDR3aa: CASSSPDRYRGNQPQHF; CDR3nt: TGTGCCAGTAGTTCCCCGGACAGATATAGAGGCAATCAGCCCCAGCATTTT
d_gene: TRBD1; j_gene: TRBJ1-1; abundance: .; v_gene: TRBV7-2; CDR3aa: CASSATGLNTEAFF; CDR3nt: TGTGCCAGCAGCGCGACAGGGCTGAACACTGAAGCTTTCTTT
d_gene: TRBD2; j_gene: TRBJ2-3; abundance: .; v_gene: TRBV5-1; CDR3aa: CASSLVLAGSTDTQYF; CDR3nt: TGCGCCAGCAGCTTGGTTCTAGCGGGGAGCACAGATACGCAGTATTTT
d_gene: TRBD2; j_gene: TRBJ2-1; abundance: .; v_gene: TRBV7-9; CDR3aa: CARPLEAGGVEQFF; CDR3nt: TGTGCCCGACCCCTAGAGGCGGGGGGCGTTGAGCAGTTCTTC